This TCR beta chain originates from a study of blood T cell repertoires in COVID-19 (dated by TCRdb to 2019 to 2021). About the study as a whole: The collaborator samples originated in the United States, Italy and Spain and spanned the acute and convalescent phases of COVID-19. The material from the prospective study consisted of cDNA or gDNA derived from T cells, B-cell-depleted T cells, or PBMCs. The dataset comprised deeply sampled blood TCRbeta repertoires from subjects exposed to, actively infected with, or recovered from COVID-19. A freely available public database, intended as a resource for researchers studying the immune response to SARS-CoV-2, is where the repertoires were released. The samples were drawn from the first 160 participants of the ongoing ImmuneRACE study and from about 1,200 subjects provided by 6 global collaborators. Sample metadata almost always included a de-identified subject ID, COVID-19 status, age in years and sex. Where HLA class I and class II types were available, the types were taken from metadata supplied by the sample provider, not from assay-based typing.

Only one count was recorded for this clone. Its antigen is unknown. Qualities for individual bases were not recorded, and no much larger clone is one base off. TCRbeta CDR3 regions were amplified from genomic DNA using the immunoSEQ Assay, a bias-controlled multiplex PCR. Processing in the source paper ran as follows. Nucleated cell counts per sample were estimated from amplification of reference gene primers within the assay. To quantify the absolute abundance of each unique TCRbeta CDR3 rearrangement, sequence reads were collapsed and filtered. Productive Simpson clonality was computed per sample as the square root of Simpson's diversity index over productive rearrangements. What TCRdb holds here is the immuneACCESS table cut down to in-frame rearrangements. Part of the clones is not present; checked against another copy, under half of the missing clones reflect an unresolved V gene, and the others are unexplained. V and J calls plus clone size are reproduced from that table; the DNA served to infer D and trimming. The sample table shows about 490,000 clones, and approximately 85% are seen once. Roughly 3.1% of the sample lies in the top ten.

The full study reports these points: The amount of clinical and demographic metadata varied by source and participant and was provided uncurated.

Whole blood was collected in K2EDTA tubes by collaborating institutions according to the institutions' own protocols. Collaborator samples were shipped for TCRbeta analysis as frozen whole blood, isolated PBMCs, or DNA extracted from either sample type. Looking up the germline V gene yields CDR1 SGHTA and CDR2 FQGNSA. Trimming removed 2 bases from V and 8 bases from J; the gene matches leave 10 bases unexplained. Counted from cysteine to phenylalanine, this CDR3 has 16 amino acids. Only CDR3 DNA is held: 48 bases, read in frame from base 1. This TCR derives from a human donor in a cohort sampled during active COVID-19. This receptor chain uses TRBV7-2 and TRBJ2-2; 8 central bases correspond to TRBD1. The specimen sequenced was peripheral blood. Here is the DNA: TGTGCCAGCAGCTTAAACAGCAGGGGGCAAGGAGGGGAGCTGTTTTTT. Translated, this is CASSLNSRGQGGELFF.